A selection of T cell receptor beta chains follows, all from one sample in a study of blood T cells in healthy people across ages. TCRdb called the 5' RACE reads again in MiXCR, with one record for every CDR3 protein. The sample lists around 900,000 distinct CDR3 sequences; about 53% were seen once. The sequenced sample consisted of blood. These TCRs come from an older woman in good health. Each CDR3 is given with its conserved first and last residue. Size values are once, few and many counts, or a class for expanded clones, and some rows have none.

V	length	size	J	CDR3
TRBV12-3/TRBV12-4	12	.	TRBJ1-1	CASNFGGTEAFF
TRBV7-2	17	once	TRBJ2-2	CASSPLSGSRNTGELFF
TRBV12-3/TRBV12-4	15	few	TRBJ2-3	CASSFRGGGADTQYF
TRBV7-2	12	few	TRBJ2-1	CASSLGGWSGFF
TRBV27	17	.	TRBJ2-5	CASQGGASGRAWNEQYF
TRBV3-1	12	once	TRBJ2-1	CASSVGLSEQFF
TRBV4-1	21	few	TRBJ2-3	CASSQATSFSRPEGRRDTQYF
TRBV20-1	13	.	TRBJ1-4	CSAYSATNEKLFF
TRBV6-1	14	.	TRBJ2-2	CASSEAQHTGELFF
TRBV6-2/TRBV6-3	13	few	TRBJ1-1	CASGLGGSTEAFF
TRBV7-9	11	few	TRBJ2-7	CASSLDTPQYF
TRBV20-1	14	once	TRBJ2-3	CSARASGRVDTQYF
TRBV20-1	13	.	TRBJ2-7	CSARDRLSAEQYF
TRBV5-1	14	.	TRBJ1-2	CASSLDLRGYGYTF
TRBV12-3/TRBV12-4	15	few	TRBJ1-2	CASSLAWAKDYGYTF
TRBV25-1	12	few	TRBJ2-5	CAAGTVGETQYF
TRBV6-5	13	many	TRBJ2-5	CASSPTGQETQYF
TRBV2	15	.	TRBJ2-3	CTSRPLQGSRDTQYF
TRBV5-1	14	.	TRBJ2-7	CASSLAFGGDEQYF
TRBV3-1	18	.	TRBJ2-5	CASSQVWRAGNVAGEQYF
TRBV27	15	few	TRBJ2-7	CASSLFPQGTYEQYF
TRBV10-3	13	.	TRBJ2-1	CAISGRTDNEQFF
TRBV7-2	17	few	TRBJ2-4	CASSSRLAGASKNIQYF
TRBV4-1	15	once	TRBJ1-5	CASSQPDRFNQPQHF
TRBV7-2	12	many	TRBJ2-3	CASSSRDYVQYF
TRBV29-1	13	.	TRBJ1-2	CSVRPPGGYGYTF
TRBV3-1	16	.	TRBJ2-3	CASSEGASKGLDTLYF
TRBV7-2	15	.	TRBJ2-7	CTSSEQGGTSYEQYF
TRBV2	15	.	TRBJ2-3	CASSERGGSGDTQYF
TRBV28	16	.	TRBJ2-5	CASSPTLEGAGETQYF
TRBV30	12	.	TRBJ2-7	CAWRRGEYEQYF
TRBV7-9	14	.	TRBJ2-5	CASSLSVLQETQYF
TRBV20-1	15	.	TRBJ2-5	CSAMSGYRPQETQYF
TRBV6-1	12	once	TRBJ1-2	CASGRQTYGYTF
TRBV20-1	16	.	TRBJ2-7	CSARPLGRDSSYEQYF
TRBV30	13	.	TRBJ2-7	CAWSVSGKSEQYF
TRBV11-2	14	few	.	CASSLEPLADEQYF
TRBV13	15	.	TRBJ2-5	CASSQRGAAQKTQYF
TRBV18	14	.	TRBJ2-7	CASSPPGLVHEQYF
TRBV15	16	few	TRBJ1-2	CATSREVGGATGGYTF
TRBV7-9	13	.	TRBJ2-7	CASSLVGGCEQYF
TRBV15	15	.	.	CATSRDQARAETQYF
TRBV27	12	few	TRBJ1-2	CASSTLNYGYTF
TRBV6-5	15	many	TRBJ2-6	CASRGGHSGANVLTF
TRBV4-2	22	few	TRBJ2-4	CASSQDPPGLAGRGFAKNIQYF
TRBV6-5	14	few	TRBJ2-5	CASSYGGRRETQYF
TRBV4-1	15	few	TRBJ2-7	CASSQDLGQTYEQYF
TRBV12-3/TRBV12-4	16	.	TRBJ2-7	CASSKSRDLGIYEQYF
TRBV7-2	13	.	TRBJ2-7	CASRSPGSYEQYF
TRBV11-1	14	.	TRBJ1-2	CASSPPAVRYGYTF
TRBV6-2/TRBV6-3	16	.	TRBJ2-3	CASSPGTAQITDTQYF
TRBV24-1	13	.	TRBJ2-1	CATSGGSYNEQFF
TRBV7-2	14	.	TRBJ2-1	CASSVARDFSRQFF